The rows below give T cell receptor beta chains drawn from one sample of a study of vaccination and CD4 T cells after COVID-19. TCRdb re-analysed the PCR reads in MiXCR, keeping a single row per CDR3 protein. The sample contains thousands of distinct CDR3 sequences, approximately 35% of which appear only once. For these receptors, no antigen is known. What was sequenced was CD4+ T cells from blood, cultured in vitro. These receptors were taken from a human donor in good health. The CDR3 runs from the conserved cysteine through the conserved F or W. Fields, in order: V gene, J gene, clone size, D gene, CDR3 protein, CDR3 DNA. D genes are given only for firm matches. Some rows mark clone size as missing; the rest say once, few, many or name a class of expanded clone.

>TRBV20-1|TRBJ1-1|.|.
CSASQGSLNTEAFF
TGCAGTGCTAGTCAGGGCTCACTGAACACTGAAGCTTTCTTT
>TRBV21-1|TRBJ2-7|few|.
CASSKGSYDYEQYF
TGTGCCAGCAGCAAGGGATCGTATGACTACGAGCAGTACTTC
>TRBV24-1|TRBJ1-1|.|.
CATRGGGKNTEAFF
TGTGCCACCCGAGGAGGGGGTAAGAACACTGAAGCTTTCTTT
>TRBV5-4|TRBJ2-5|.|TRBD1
CASSLGDRGYQETQYF
TGTGCCAGCAGCTTGGGTGACAGGGGCTATCAAGAGACCCAGTACTTC
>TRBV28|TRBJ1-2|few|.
CASSFQAETYGYTF
TGTGCCAGCAGTTTTCAAGCAGAAACTTATGGCTACACCTTC
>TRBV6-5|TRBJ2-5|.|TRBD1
CASSSTQGQETQYF
TGTGCCAGCAGTTCCACACAGGGGCAAGAGACCCAGTACTTC
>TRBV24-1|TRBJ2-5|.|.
CATSDPIQETQYF
TGTGCCACCAGTGACCCAATCCAAGAGACCCAGTACTTC
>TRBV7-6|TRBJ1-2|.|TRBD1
CASSLRIGTESYGYTF
TGTGCCAGCAGCTTGCGGATAGGGACAGAGAGCTATGGCTACACCTTC
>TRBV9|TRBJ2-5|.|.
CASSVRGGQETQYF
TGTGCCAGCAGCGTAAGGGGGGGACAAGAGACCCAGTACTTC
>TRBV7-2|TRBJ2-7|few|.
CASSLGPGSKLFAYEQYF
TGTGCCAGCAGCCTCGGGCCCGGGAGTAAACTATTCGCCTACGAGCAGTACTTC
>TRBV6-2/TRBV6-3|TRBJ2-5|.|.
CASSRLGQETQYF
TGTGCCAGCAGCCGATTGGGGCAAGAGACCCAGTACTTC
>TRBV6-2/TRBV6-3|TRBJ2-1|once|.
CASGSRSSYNEQFF
TGTGCCAGCGGGAGCAGGAGCTCCTACAATGAGCAGTTCTTC
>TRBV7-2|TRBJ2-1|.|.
CASSLTGPSLGEQFF
TGTGCCAGCAGCCTAACGGGACCCTCCTTGGGTGAGCAGTTCTTC
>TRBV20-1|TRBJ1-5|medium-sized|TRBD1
CSGWTGGDNQPQHF
TGCAGCGGATGGACAGGGGGAGACAATCAGCCCCAGCATTTT
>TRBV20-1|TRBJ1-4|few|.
CSARNSRYEKLFF
TGCAGTGCTAGAAACAGCAGATATGAAAAACTGTTTTTT
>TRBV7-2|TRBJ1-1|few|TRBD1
CASSSRQGSGTEAFF
TGTGCCAGCAGCTCCCGACAGGGGTCGGGCACTGAAGCTTTCTTT
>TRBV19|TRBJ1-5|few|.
CASSFDSDQPQHF
TGTGCCAGTAGTTTCGACAGTGATCAGCCCCAGCATTTT
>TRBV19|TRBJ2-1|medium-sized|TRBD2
CASSMRLAGANEQFF
TGTGCCAGTAGTATGCGGCTAGCGGGAGCTAATGAGCAGTTCTTC
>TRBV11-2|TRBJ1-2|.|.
CASSSPGAYRGYTF
TGTGCCAGCAGTTCTCCGGGGGCATATCGAGGCTACACCTTC
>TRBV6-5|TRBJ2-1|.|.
CASSYWGGEQFF
TGTGCCAGCAGTTACTGGGGCGGCGAGCAGTTCTTC
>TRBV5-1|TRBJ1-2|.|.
CASSLATGNYGYTF
TGCGCCAGCAGCTTGGCAACAGGGAACTATGGCTACACCTTC
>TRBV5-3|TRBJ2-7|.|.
CARSWDRDTISYEQYF
TGTGCCAGAAGCTGGGACCGGGACACTATCTCCTACGAGCAGTACTTC
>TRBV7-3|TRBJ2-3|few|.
CASSLSKLTDTQYF
TGTGCCAGCAGCTTAAGCAAACTCACAGATACGCAGTATTTT
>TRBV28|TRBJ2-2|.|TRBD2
CASSSGTTDTGELFF
TGTGCCAGCAGTTCCGGGACTACGGACACCGGGGAGCTGTTTTTT
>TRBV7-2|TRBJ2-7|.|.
CASSAGTFSYEQYF
TGTGCCAGCAGCGCCGGGACATTCTCCTACGAGCAGTACTTC
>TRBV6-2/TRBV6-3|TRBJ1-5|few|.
CASRPQASNQPQHF
TGTGCCAGCAGACCACAGGCTAGCAATCAGCCCCAGCATTTT